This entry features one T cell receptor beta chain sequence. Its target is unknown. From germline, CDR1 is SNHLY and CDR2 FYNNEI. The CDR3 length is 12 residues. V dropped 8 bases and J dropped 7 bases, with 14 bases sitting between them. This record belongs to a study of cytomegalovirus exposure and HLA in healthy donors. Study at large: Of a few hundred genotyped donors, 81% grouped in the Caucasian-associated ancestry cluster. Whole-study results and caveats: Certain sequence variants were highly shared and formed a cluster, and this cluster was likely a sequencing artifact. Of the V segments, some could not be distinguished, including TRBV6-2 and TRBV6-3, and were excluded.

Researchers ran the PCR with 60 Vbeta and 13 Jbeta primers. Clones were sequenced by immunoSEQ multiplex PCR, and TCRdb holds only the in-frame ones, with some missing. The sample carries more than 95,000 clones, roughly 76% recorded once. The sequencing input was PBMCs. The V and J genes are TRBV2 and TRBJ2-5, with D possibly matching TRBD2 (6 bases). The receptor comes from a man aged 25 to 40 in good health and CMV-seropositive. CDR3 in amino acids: CASGAGTGTQYF. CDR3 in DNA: TGTGCCAGCGGGGCGGGGACCGGGACCCAGTACTTC. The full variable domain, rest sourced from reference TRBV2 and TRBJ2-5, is EPEVTQTPSHQVTQMGQEVILRCVPISNHLYFYWYRQILGQKVEFLVSFYNNEISEKSEIFDDQFSVERPDGSNFTLKIRSTKLEDSAMYFCASGAGTGTQYFGPGTRLLVL.